Listed here is a single T cell receptor beta chain. The source of the sample is a study of blood T cell repertoires in COVID-19. Study details: The United States, Italy and Spain supplied acute and convalescent COVID-19 samples.

The CDR3 is made up of 14 amino acids. Germline CDR1 and CDR2: MDHEN and SYDVKM. V dropped 4 bases and J dropped 2 bases, with 8 bases sitting between them. The repertoire was sequenced with immunoSEQ multiplex PCR; TCRdb's copy has only in-frame clones and lacks some. Of some 200,000 clones in the sample, about nine tenths were seen once. This rearrangement joins TRBV28 to TRBJ2-2; possibly TRBD1 for D (6 bases). What was sequenced was peripheral blood. The receptor was isolated from a man older than 75 with acute or convalescent COVID-19. This CDR3 reads CASSYRENTGELFF. CDR3 nucleotides: TGTGCCAGCAGTTACAGGGAAAACACCGGGGAGCTGTTTTTT.